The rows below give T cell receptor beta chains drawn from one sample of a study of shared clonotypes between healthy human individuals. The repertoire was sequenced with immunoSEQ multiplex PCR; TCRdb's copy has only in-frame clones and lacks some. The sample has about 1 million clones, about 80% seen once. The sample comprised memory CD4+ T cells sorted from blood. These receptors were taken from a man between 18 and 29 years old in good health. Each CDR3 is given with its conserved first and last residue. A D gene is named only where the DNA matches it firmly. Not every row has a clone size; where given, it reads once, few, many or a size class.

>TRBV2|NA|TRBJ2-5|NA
CASQGSGGGTQYF
TGTGCCAGCCAGGGTTCAGGAGGGGGGACCCAGTACTTC
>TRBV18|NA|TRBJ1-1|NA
CASSQGVDTEAFF
TGTGCCAGCTCACAGGGAGTTGACACTGAAGCTTTCTTT
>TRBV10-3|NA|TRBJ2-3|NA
CAISESKPGSTDTQYF
TGTGCCATCAGTGAGTCGAAACCGGGGAGTACAGATACGCAGTATTTT
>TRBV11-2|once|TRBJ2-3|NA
CASTTGYSFSDTQYF
TGTGCCAGCACCACGGGTTATTCCTTCTCAGATACGCAGTATTTT
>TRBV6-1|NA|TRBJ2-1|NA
CASSPQGEGRKGFF
TGTGCCAGCAGTCCACAGGGAGAGGGGCGAAAGGGGTTCTTC
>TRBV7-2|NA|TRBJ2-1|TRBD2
CASSRGRLADNEQFF
TGTGCCAGCTCCCGAGGGAGACTAGCGGACAATGAGCAGTTCTTC
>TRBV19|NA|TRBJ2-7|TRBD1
CASSNSGTGSLEQYF
TGTGCCAGTAGTAACTCCGGGACAGGGTCCCTCGAGCAGTACTTC
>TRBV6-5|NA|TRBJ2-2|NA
CASSYYGGANTGELFF
TGTGCCAGCAGTTACTACGGGGGCGCGAACACCGGGGAGCTGTTTTTT
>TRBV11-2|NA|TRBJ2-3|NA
CASSLVGTGPDTQYF
TGTGCCAGCAGCTTAGTGGGCACAGGGCCAGATACGCAGTATTTT
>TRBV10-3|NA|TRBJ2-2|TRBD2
CAISEGTSGNTGELFF
TGTGCCATCAGTGAGGGGACTAGCGGGAACACCGGGGAGCTGTTTTTT
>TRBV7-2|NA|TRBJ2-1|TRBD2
CASTSWGGGRDEQFF
TGTGCCAGCACCTCCTGGGGGGGAGGTAGGGATGAGCAGTTCTTC
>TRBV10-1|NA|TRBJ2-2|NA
CASSTNTGELFF
TGCGCCAGCAGCACAAACACCGGGGAGCTGTTTTTT
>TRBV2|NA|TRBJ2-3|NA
CASSATDTQYF
TGTGCCAGCAGTGCGACAGATACGCAGTATTTT
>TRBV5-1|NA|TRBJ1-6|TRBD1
CASSLGQGVNSPLHF
TGCGCCAGCAGCTTGGGACAGGGGGTAAATTCACCCCTCCACTTT
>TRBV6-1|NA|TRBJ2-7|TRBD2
CASSDSAGVGYEQYF
TGTGCCAGCAGTGACTCAGCGGGAGTGGGGTACGAGCAGTACTTC
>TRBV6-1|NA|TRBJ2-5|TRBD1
CASSSRGQGAETQYF
TGTGCCAGCAGTAGCCGGGGACAGGGGGCCGAGACCCAGTACTTC
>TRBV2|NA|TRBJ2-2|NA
CASSLMGLIAGELFF
TGTGCCAGCAGTCTAATGGGACTCATAGCCGGGGAGCTGTTTTTT
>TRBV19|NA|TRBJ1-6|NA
CASNPLRGGSSPLHF
TGTGCCAGTAACCCTCTCAGGGGAGGGAGTTCACCCCTCCACTTT
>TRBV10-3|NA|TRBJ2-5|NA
CAISGGERETQYF
TGTGCCATCAGCGGAGGAGAGAGGGAGACCCAGTACTTC
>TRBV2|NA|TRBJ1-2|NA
CASIPTAANYGYTF
TGTGCCAGCATTCCGACGGCTGCTAACTATGGCTACACCTTC
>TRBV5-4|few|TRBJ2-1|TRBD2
CASSGGLAGGYNEQFF
TGTGCCAGCAGCGGTGGACTAGCGGGAGGTTACAATGAGCAGTTCTTC
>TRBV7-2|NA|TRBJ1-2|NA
CASSPGQSNGYTF
TGTGCCAGCAGCCCCGGACAGAGCAATGGCTACACCTTC
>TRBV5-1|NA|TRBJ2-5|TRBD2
CASSLGTSEGETQYF
TGCGCCAGCAGCCTCGGGACTAGCGAAGGGGAGACCCAGTACTTC
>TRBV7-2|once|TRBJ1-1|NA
CASSPGMSTEAFF
TGTGCCAGCAGCCCAGGAATGTCCACTGAAGCTTTCTTT
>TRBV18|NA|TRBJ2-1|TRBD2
CASSPALAGVSYNEQFF
TGTGCCAGCTCACCGGCTCTAGCGGGAGTGTCCTACAATGAGCAGTTCTTC
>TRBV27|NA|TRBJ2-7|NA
CASSSGIGGYEQYF
TGTGCCAGCAGTTCCGGCATTGGAGGCTACGAGCAGTACTTC